The 17 T cell receptor beta chains below were found in one sample sequenced in a study of shared clonotypes between healthy human individuals (dated by TCRdb to 2018 to 2020). Library preparation was by the immunoSEQ multiplex PCR assay. Entries here come from immuneACCESS through TCRdb and include only in-frame sequences with V and J called. Some clones fail to appear in such tables; in the studies checked, an unresolved V gene covers under half of the shortfall, and the cause of the remainder is unknown. A total of about 1.5 million clones appear in this sample, about 98% of them only once. The biggest ten clones account for less than 0.55% of the sample. The sample comprised naive CD4+ T cells sorted from blood. The sample's cell subset or site label, in plain terms: CD45RA+ positively selected. The receptors shown here come from a man aged 30 to 45 in good health.

The CDR3 DNA is TGTGCCAGTAGTATAGCGGCAGGGCCGAACACTGAAGCTTTCTTT. This sequence encodes CASSIAAGPNTEAFF. The V gene is TRBV19, the J gene TRBJ1-1; a possible D gene is TRBD1 (5 bases). Germline V gene sequence: CDR1 LNHDA, CDR2 SQIVND (reference sequence). With 1 base removed from V and 1 base from J, the gap between germline ends came to 10 bases. CDR3 length: 15 amino acids. Complete variable domain (other parts from reference TRBV19 and TRBJ1-1): DGGITQSPKYLFRKEGQNVTLSCEQNLNHDAMYWYRQDPGQGLRLIYYSQIVNDFQKGDIAEGYSVSREKKESFPLTVTSAQKNPTAFYLCASSIAAGPNTEAFFGQGTRLTVV.

The V call is TRBV19, the J call TRBJ2-5; tentatively, D is TRBD2 (5 bases). The CDR3 has 14 residues. Germline CDR1 and CDR2: LNHDA and SQIVND (reference sequence). The V end was cut by 1 base, the J end by 6 bases, with 12 bases between. This CDR3 is CASSIAAAGKTQYF. The CDR3 DNA follows: TGTGCCAGTAGTATAGCGGCGGCGGGCAAGACCCAGTACTTC.

This chain uses TRBV18 with TRBJ2-3; 7 bases map to TRBD2. The germline gives CDR1 KGHSH, CDR2 LQKENI. The CDR3 sequence is 19 residues long. Trimming took 3 bases from V and 6 from J; bases not matched to a gene: 21. CDR3 in amino acids: CASSPQPLRLAPRSDTQYF. Written as DNA, the CDR3 is TGTGCCAGCTCACCTCAACCGCTCAGACTAGCTCCCCGGAGTGATACGCAGTATTTT.

The CDR3 sequence: CASSLAPSTLGDEQFF. CDR3 nucleotides: TGTGCCAGCAGCTTAGCTCCCTCTACCCTGGGGGATGAGCAGTTCTTC. The V gene is TRBV7-2, the J gene TRBJ2-1; D possibly matches TRBD1 or TRBD2 (5 bases each). Germline V gene lookup returns CDR1 SGHTA and CDR2 FQGNSA. The V and J ends lost 0 bases and 8 bases respectively, with 17 bases between them. The CDR3 covers 16 residues. Full variable domain (missing parts from reference TRBV7-2 and TRBJ2-1): GAGVSQSPSNKVTEKGKDVELRCDPISGHTALYWYRQSLGQGLEFLIYFQGNSAPDKSGLPSDRFSAERTGGSVSTLTIQRTQQEDSAVYLCASSLAPSTLGDEQFFGPGTRLTVL.

V is TRBV28 and J is TRBJ2-7; 8 bases align to TRBD2. CDR1 is MDHEN and CDR2 is SYDVKM in the germline V gene. This CDR3 spans 15 amino acids. V shed 4 bases, J shed 2 bases, and the junction held 7 bases outside the gene matches. In DNA, the CDR3 is TGTGCCAGCAGTTCCTCCGCGGGAGGAACCTACGAGCAGTACTTC. As protein: CASSSSAGGTYEQYF.

This chain connects TRBV18 to TRBJ2-1, with a weak D call TRBD2 (5 bases). Per germline, CDR1 KGHSH and CDR2 LQKENI. Trimming pared 0 bases from V and 7 bases from J, leaving 10 bases between. The CDR3 sequence is 14 residues long. The CDR3 bases are TGTGCCAGCTCACCACCCTCGAGGGATAATGAGCAGTTCTTC. It specifies CASSPPSRDNEQFF.

J is TRBJ2-7 and V is TRBV7-2, with a possible D match to TRBD1 (7 bases). Deletions cut 2 bases from V and 6 bases from J, with 17 bases between. The CDR3 is made up of 15 amino acids. Germline CDR1 SGHTA, CDR2 FQGNSA. As DNA, the CDR3 is TGTGCCAGCAGCTTAATAGGGGGCGGGAAAGGCGAGCAGTACTTC. This sequence encodes CASSLIGGGKGEQYF.

The chain couples TRBV11-2 to TRBJ2-5; maybe TRBD1 (6 bases). This CDR3 comprises 14 residues. Germline V gene lookup returns CDR1 SGHAT and CDR2 FQNNGV. V gave up 4 bases and J gave up 1 base, with 10 bases separating them. For the CDR3, the DNA is TGTGCCAGCAGCTGGACAGCTAGCCAAGAGACCCAGTACTTC. Its protein is CASSWTASQETQYF.

The CDR3 DNA is TGTGCCAGCAGGGGGACAGGGGGCAATGAGCAGTTCTTC. This codes for CASRGTGGNEQFF. The chain has TRBV6-5 and TRBJ2-1, with 11 bases that match TRBD1. This CDR3 is built from 13 residues. Unmatched junction bases numbered 1, after V lost 6 bases and J lost 6 bases. Germline CDR1 is MNHEY and CDR2 is SVGAGI.

The chain couples TRBV7-2 to TRBJ2-3; the D call may be TRBD1 or TRBD2 (5 bases each). V lost 1 base to trimming and J lost 2 bases, with 13 bases between them. CDR1 is SGHTA, CDR2 FQGNSA, per germline. The CDR3 has 16 residues. CDR3 sequence: CASSLGGAGSTDTQYF. The CDR3, as DNA: TGTGCCAGCAGCTTAGGAGGGGCCGGTTCCACAGATACGCAGTATTTT.

The count of this clone is one. Additional DNA sequences in this sample encode the identical CDR3. The chain carries TRBV10-3 and TRBJ1-2; no clear D. V was clipped by 2 bases and J by 1 base, with 5 bases between them. The germline V gene encodes CDR1 ENHRY and CDR2 SYGVKD. The CDR3 totals 13 residues. The CDR3 loop is CAISEDRNYGYTF. CDR3 DNA: TGTGCCATCAGTGAGGACCGTAACTATGGCTACACCTTC.

This chain uses TRBV14 with TRBJ2-3, with 8 bases matching TRBD1. V was clipped by 4 bases and J by 5 bases; unmatched bases: 8. The CDR3 runs 15 residues. Germline values: CDR1 SGHDN, CDR2 FVKESK. CDR3 nucleotides: TGTGCCAGCAGCCGAGACCAGGGGGCAAGAGATACGCAGTATTTT. The encoded protein is CASSRDQGARDTQYF.

CDR3 loop: CAISESTGVGNEQFF. The CDR3 region has the DNA TGTGCCATCAGTGAGTCAACGGGAGTAGGCAATGAGCAGTTCTTC. The chain combines TRBV10-3 with TRBJ2-1, with a possible D match to TRBD2 (6 bases). The germline V gene has CDR1 ENHRY and CDR2 SYGVKD. Trimming removed 0 bases at V and 6 bases at J, with 12 bases between. The CDR3 spans 15 residues.

J is TRBJ1-4 and V is TRBV2; 11 bases line up with TRBD1. V was clipped by 6 bases and J by 6 bases; unmatched bases: 6. Germline V gene sequence: CDR1 SNHLY, CDR2 FYNNEI. This CDR3 contains 15 residues. The CDR3 sequence: CASRDRGHRDEKLFF. As DNA, the CDR3 is TGTGCCAGCAGGGACAGGGGGCACCGGGATGAAAAACTGTTTTTT. Filled out from reference TRBV2 and TRBJ1-4, the complete variable domain reads EPEVTQTPSHQVTQMGQEVILRCVPISNHLYFYWYRQILGQKVEFLVSFYNNEISEKSEIFDDQFSVERPDGSNFTLKIRSTKLEDSAMYFCASRDRGHRDEKLFFGSGTQLSVL.

The chain links TRBV5-1 to TRBJ2-2, with D possibly matching TRBD1 (7 bases). V was trimmed by 0 bases and J by 2 bases, leaving 17 bases between them. CDR1 is SGHRS and CDR2 is YFSETQ in the germline V gene. The CDR3 is made up of 18 amino acids. The CDR3 nucleotides are TGCGCCAGCAGCTTGGAGGGGGGCCGAGGGGGCAACACCGGGGAGCTGTTTTTT. Its protein is CASSLEGGRGGNTGELFF. Full variable domain (outside the CDR3, taken from reference TRBV5-1 and TRBJ2-2): KAGVTQTPRYLIKTRGQQVTLSCSPISGHRSVSWYQQTPGQGLQFLFEYFSETQRNKGNFPGRFSGRQFSNSRSEMNVSTLELGDSALYLCASSLEGGRGGNTGELFFGEGSRLTVL.

The J gene is TRBJ2-3, the V gene TRBV9; a possible D gene is TRBD2 (5 bases). CDR1 is SGDLS, CDR2 YYNGEE, per germline. The CDR3 totals 15 residues. V lost 4 bases and J 0 bases, leaving 12 bases between the germline ends. The chain's CDR3 is CASSPLASSTDTQYF. In DNA form, the CDR3 reads TGTGCCAGCAGCCCGTTAGCGAGCAGCACAGATACGCAGTATTTT.

The gene calls are TRBV30 and TRBJ1-4; the D is unclear. The CDR3 contains 14 residues. CDR1 is GTSNPN, CDR2 SVGIG, per germline (reference sequence). Trimming left V 4 bases short and J 3 bases short, with 12 bases between. CDR3 region: CAWTRTRSNEKLFF. The CDR3 DNA reads as TGTGCCTGGACCCGGACGAGGTCTAATGAAAAACTGTTTTTT.